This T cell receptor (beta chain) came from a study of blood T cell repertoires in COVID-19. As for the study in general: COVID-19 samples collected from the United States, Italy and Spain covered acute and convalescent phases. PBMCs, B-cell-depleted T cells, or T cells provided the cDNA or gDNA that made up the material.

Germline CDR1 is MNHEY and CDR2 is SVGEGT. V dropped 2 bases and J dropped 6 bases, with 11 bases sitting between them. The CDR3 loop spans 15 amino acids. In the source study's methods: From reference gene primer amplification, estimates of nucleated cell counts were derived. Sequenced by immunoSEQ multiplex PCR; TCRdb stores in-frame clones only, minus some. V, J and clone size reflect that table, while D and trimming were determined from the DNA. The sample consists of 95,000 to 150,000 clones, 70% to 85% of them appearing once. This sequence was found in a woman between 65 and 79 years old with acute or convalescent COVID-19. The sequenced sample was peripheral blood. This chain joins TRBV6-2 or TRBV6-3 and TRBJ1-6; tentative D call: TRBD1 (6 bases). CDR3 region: CASSYGDRSNSPLHF. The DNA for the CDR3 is TGTGCCAGCAGTTACGGAGACAGGTCTAATTCACCCCTCCACTTT.